This entry lists 13 T cell receptor beta chains sequenced from one sample in a study of T cell repertoires and HLA-DP antigens. The repertoire was sequenced with immunoSEQ multiplex PCR; TCRdb's copy has only in-frame clones and lacks some. The repertoire consists of about 73,000 clones, with about 82% occurring once and the leading ten covering 1.6%. Antigens of these TCRs are unknown. The sequencing input was CD4+ T cells from PBMCs. These receptors were obtained from a man aged 55-75 years in good health and CMV-seronegative.

The chain is built from TRBV18 and TRBJ2-1; possibly TRBD2 for D (5 bases). The CDR3 length is 14 residues. The V gene's germline CDR1 is KGHSH and CDR2 LQKENI. V lost 6 bases and J 6 bases, leaving 15 bases between the germline ends. CDR3 in DNA: TGTGCCAGCTCGCCGAGGGTCTCGGCCAATGAGCAGTTCTTC. It is translated as CASSPRVSANEQFF.

This sequence joins TRBV19 and TRBJ1-1; TRBD1 matches 7 bases. V shed 5 bases and J 5 bases; nucleotides not matched to a gene: 5. This CDR3 is 13 amino acids long. Germline-derived CDR1 and CDR2 are LNHDA and SQIVND (reference sequence). CDR3 DNA: TGTGCCAGTAGTGAGGGGGCAGAGACTGAAGCTTTCTTT. Amino acids: CASSEGAETEAFF. Full variable domain (missing parts from reference TRBV19 and TRBJ1-1): DGGITQSPKYLFRKEGQNVTLSCEQNLNHDAMYWYRQDPGQGLRLIYYSQIVNDFQKGDIAEGYSVSREKKESFPLTVTSAQKNPTAFYLCASSEGAETEAFFGQGTRLTVV.

This clone is medium-sized (0.01 to 0.1%) by share. This chain uses TRBV2 with TRBJ2-7; D ambiguous. The CDR3 length is 13 residues. Trimming cost V 7 bases and J 0 bases, with 10 bases left between them. Germline assignment: CDR1 SNHLY and CDR2 FYNNEI. CDR3 protein: CASTADNSYEQYF. The CDR3 DNA sequence: TGTGCCAGCACTGCAGACAACTCCTACGAGCAGTACTTC.

The gene calls are TRBV4-2 and TRBJ1-2, with 8 bases aligning to TRBD1. Germline-derived CDR1 and CDR2 are LGHNA and YNFKEQ. The CDR3 is 16 amino acids. V lost 0 bases to trimming and J lost 0 bases; unmatched junction nucleotides: 3. In DNA form, the CDR3 reads TGTGCCAGCAGCCAAGACCAGGGGGCATCTAACTATGGCTACACCTTC. Protein sequence: CASSQDQGASNYGYTF.

This sequence joins TRBV30 and TRBJ2-1; D is unresolved. The germline V and J ends were trimmed by 4 bases and 10 bases, with 11 bases remaining between them. The CDR3 extends over 11 amino acids. The germline V gene has CDR1 GTSNPN and CDR2 SVGIG (reference sequence). As DNA, the CDR3 is TGTGCCTGGAACCAAAGGGCGGAGCAGTTCTTC. It specifies CAWNQRAEQFF.

This chain joins TRBV10-1 and TRBJ2-2; 10 positions match TRBD1. With 6 bases clipped from V and 5 bases from J, the junction kept 6 bases outside the gene matches. The germline V gene has CDR1 WNHNN and CDR2 SYGVQD (reference sequence). This CDR3 has 15 residues. This CDR3 is CASRTTGGGTGELFF. The DNA for the CDR3 is TGCGCCAGCAGAACGACAGGGGGCGGAACCGGGGAGCTGTTTTTT.

The gene calls are TRBV11-2 and TRBJ1-1; no definite D call. The CDR3 has 13 amino acids. Germline CDR1 and CDR2: SGHAT and FQNNGV. V lost 3 bases to trimming and J lost 7 bases, with 12 bases between them. This chain's CDR3 is CASSFGVKGEAFF. CDR3 nucleotides: TGTGCCAGCAGCTTCGGGGTGAAGGGTGAAGCTTTCTTT.

This chain uses TRBV10-3 with TRBJ1-2, with TRBD1 matching 7 bases. Germline V gives CDR1 ENHRY, CDR2 SYGVKD. V dropped 6 bases and J dropped 2; count of bases not matched to a gene: 3. CDR3 length equals 13 residues. The CDR3 sequence: CAIRPGQNYGYTF. CDR3 bases: TGTGCCATCAGACCGGGACAGAACTATGGCTACACCTTC.

The chain links TRBV12-2 to TRBJ2-3; the D segment call TRBD2 is taken from the table without a DNA check. TRBV12-2 is given as a pseudogene. This CDR3 is 16 amino acids long. Here the CDR3 DNA reads TGTGCAAGTCGCCCCTTCTTCACGGGAGGGATAGATACGCAGTATTTT. The encoded protein is CASRPFFTGGIDTQYF.

This chain joins TRBV4-1 and TRBJ2-3; 11 bases are shared with TRBD2. The germline V gene has CDR1 MGHRA and CDR2 YSYEKL. CDR3 length: 16 amino acids. J gave up 2 bases and V 4 bases, and 5 bases lay outside the gene matches. This chain's CDR3 is CASSLSGGDLTDTQYF. The DNA for the CDR3 is TGCGCCAGCAGCCTTAGCGGGGGGGACCTCACAGATACGCAGTATTTT.

The chain is built from TRBV15 and TRBJ2-3; D remains unclear. The V end lost 5 bases, the J end lost 0 bases, and 12 bases lay between the germline ends. Germline values: CDR1 LNHNV, CDR2 YYDKDF (reference sequence). The CDR3 is 15 residues long. CDR3 DNA sequence: TGTGCCACCAGCGGATACTCGACTAGCACAGATACGCAGTATTTT. This codes for CATSGYSTSTDTQYF.

The rearrangement joins TRBV6-5 to TRBJ2-1; D gene unclear. The CDR3 runs 12 residues. Trimming cost V 6 bases and J 9 bases, with 12 bases left between them. Germline V gene lookup returns CDR1 MNHEY and CDR2 SVGAGI. CDR3 protein: CASRNRNSEQFF. CDR3 nucleotides: TGTGCCAGCAGAAATCGCAACAGTGAGCAGTTCTTC.

The gene calls are TRBV28 and TRBJ1-5; 8 bases agree with TRBD1. The CDR3 consists of 14 residues. V lost 5 bases to trimming and J lost 2 bases; unmatched junction nucleotides: 2. CDR1 and CDR2 from the germline V gene are MDHEN and SYDVKM. CDR3 bases: TGTGCCAGCAGTGCGACAGGGGGCAATCAGCCCCAGCATTTT. It codes for CASSATGGNQPQHF.